In this sample, the clone carrying this T cell receptor beta chain turned up a few times. The sample comes from a study of identical twins. J gave up 3 bases and V 4 bases, and 12 bases lay outside the gene matches. The CDR3 extends over 16 amino acids. From germline, CDR1 is SEHNR and CDR2 FQNEAQ (reference sequence). A single record per CDR3 protein comes from TCRdb applying MiXCR to the 5' RACE reads. The repertoire holds about 660,000 distinct CDR3 sequences, with 8.5% to 9.5% as singletons. The same sample was also used in a study of yellow fever vaccine responses in identical twins.

The sequencing sample was made of PBMCs. The sequence came from a woman between 18 and 29 years old in good health. The chain carries TRBV7-9 and TRBJ2-7; 7 bases map to TRBD2. The CDR3 DNA sequence: TGTGCCAGCAGCTCTACGTTCCCCGGGGGGTTCTACGAGCAGTACTTC. Its translation: CASSSTFPGGFYEQYF.